This T cell receptor (beta chain) was sequenced during a study of blood T cell repertoires in COVID-19. Background on the study: Researchers got acute and convalescent COVID-19 samples from the United States, Italy and Spain. T cells, B-cell-depleted T cells, or PBMCs provided the cDNA or gDNA that served as material.

Per the study methods: Estimation of nucleated cell counts relied on the amplification of reference gene primers. Clones were sequenced by immunoSEQ multiplex PCR, and TCRdb holds only the in-frame ones, with some missing. The V and J calls and clone size were taken over from that table, and D and trimming were inferred from the DNA. The profile shows a few hundred thousand clones, roughly 80% of them singletons. CDR3 size: 13 residues. Germline assignment: CDR1 KGHSH and CDR2 LQKENI. Trimming shortened V by 6 bases and J by 4 bases, and 13 bases separated the two germline ends. This clonotype was obtained from a woman between 50 and 59 years old with acute or convalescent COVID-19. The rearrangement uses TRBV18 and TRBJ2-7, with a possible D match to TRBD2 (6 bases). Material: peripheral blood. The CDR3 DNA reads as TGTGCCAGCTCGCTCGGAGGGGATTACGAGCAGTACTTC. This codes for CASSLGGDYEQYF.